This record looks at one TCR beta chain sequence and its context. The assay was immunoSEQ multiplex PCR, and TCRdb's table has in-frame clones only and misses some. The repertoire holds some 320,000 clones, under 90% seen once, with 2.5% to 3.5% in the top ten. Donors were grouped by their self-reported clinical history. Within the 2 weeks before study entry, each person in the exposed group met a COVID-19 case. Deletions cut 4 bases from V and 7 bases from J, with 23 bases between. Germline CDR1 and CDR2: LGHDT and YNNKEL (reference sequence). The CDR3 covers 18 residues. These data originate in a study of blood T cell repertoires in COVID-19. Across the whole study: COVID-19 samples from acute and convalescent phases originated in the United States, Italy and Spain. T cells, B-cell-depleted T cells, or PBMCs provided the cDNA or gDNA that served as material.

Specimen: PBMCs or T cells enriched from blood (not recorded which). The TCR comes from a woman aged 50 to 65 who had been exposed to COVID-19. The chain is built from TRBV3-1 (or the pseudogene TRBV3-2) and TRBJ1-6; no firm D call. This CDR3 reads CASSPNTLAPVENSPLHF. CDR3 DNA sequence: TGTGCCAGCAGCCCGAACACCCTTGCCCCCGTCGAAAATTCACCCCTCCACTTT.